These 23 T cell receptor beta chains were sequenced from one sample in a study of blood T cell dynamics during melanoma immunotherapy (dated by TCRdb to the early 2020s). Receptor amplification or capture employed the immunoSEQ multiplex PCR assay. The clones in this table, taken by TCRdb from immuneACCESS, are in-frame only. Not every clone is retained; where verified, under half of the shortfall comes from an unresolved V gene, and the cause of the rest is unknown. The table for this sample lists 25,000 to 30,000 clones; 65% to 85% of them were counted only once. The ten largest clonotypes hold under 13% of the sample. The label giving this sample's time point can be read as: week 3, after first cycle of checkpoint inhibitor. The sequencing here drew on blood, taken from a patient treated with checkpoint blockade. The receptors come from a human donor with melanoma.

The V call is TRBV11-2, the J call TRBJ1-1, with 9 positions matching TRBD1. The V and J ends lost 1 base and 7 bases, in that order; junction bases with no gene match: 4. Germline-derived CDR1 and CDR2 are SGHAT and FQNNGV. The CDR3 is made up of 14 amino acids. CDR3: CASSLGTGGFEAFF. CDR3 nucleotide sequence: TGTGCCAGCAGCTTAGGAACAGGGGGCTTTGAAGCTTTCTTT.

The J gene is TRBJ2-1, the V gene TRBV5-4; unclear D gene. V shed 1 base and J shed 9 bases, with 11 bases lying between them. CDR3 length: 13 residues. Germline loops: CDR1 SGHNT, CDR2 YYREEE (reference sequence). Here the CDR3 DNA reads TGTGCCAGCAGCTTGTCCCCTGTTAGTGAGCAGTTCTTC. Translation gives CASSLSPVSEQFF.

The chain has TRBV10-1 and TRBJ2-6, with D unclear. The CDR3 runs 13 residues. Per the germline V gene, CDR1 is WNHNN and CDR2 is SYGVQD (reference sequence). The V gene lost 5 bases and the J gene lost 2 bases, with 4 bases spanning the gap. CDR3 sequence (DNA): TGCGCCAGCAGTAGTCCTGGGGCCAACGTCCTGACTTTC. Amino acids: CASSSPGANVLTF.

The V gene is TRBV2, the J gene TRBJ2-3; 7 bases agree with TRBD2. The CDR3 is 15 amino acids. The V segment lost 0 bases and the J segment 5 bases; nucleotides outside the gene matches: 5. CDR1 and CDR2 from the germline V gene are SNHLY and FYNNEI. CDR3 in amino acids: CASSEAAASGDTQYF. The CDR3 bases are TGTGCCAGCAGTGAAGCGGCGGCTAGCGGAGATACGCAGTATTTT.

V gene TRBV7-2 combines with J gene TRBJ1-3; weak D call: TRBD1 (5 bases). This CDR3 comprises 18 residues. Germline V gene sequence: CDR1 SGHTA, CDR2 FQGNSA. Trimming shortened V by 2 bases and J by 4 bases, and 21 bases separated the two germline ends. CDR3 nucleotides: TGTGCCAGCAGCTTATTTACTTTTAGTGGGGCGCCGGGAAACACCATATATTTT. It yields the protein CASSLFTFSGAPGNTIYF.

V usage is TRBV10-3 and J usage is TRBJ2-7, with 10 nucleotides matching TRBD2. Unmatched junction bases numbered 9, after V lost 0 bases and J lost 1 base. The V gene's germline CDR1 is ENHRY and CDR2 SYGVKD. The CDR3 is 18 residues long. In DNA, the CDR3 is TGTGCCATCAGTGAGTCTAGCGGGAGGAACCCTAGATCCTACGAGCAGTACTTC. As protein: CAISESSGRNPRSYEQYF.

This CDR3 reads CASSPRGVNTEAFF. CDR3 nucleotide sequence: TGTGCCAGCAGTCCTCGAGGGGTGAACACTGAAGCTTTCTTT. The chain joins TRBV25-1 to TRBJ1-1, with a tentative D call TRBD1 (5 bases). This CDR3 is 14 amino acids long. Per germline, CDR1 MGHDK and CDR2 SYGVNS. The V end lost 5 bases, the J end lost 0 bases, and 10 bases lay between the germline ends.

The chain couples TRBV27 to TRBJ2-3; 7 bases fit TRBD2. Germline CDR1 MNHEY, CDR2 SMNVEV (reference sequence). V was pared by 3 bases and J by 1 base, with 4 bases of the junction left unmatched. This CDR3 spans 15 amino acids. CDR3 nucleotide sequence: TGTGCCAGCAGTTTCTTTGCGGGGGGCACAGATACGCAGTATTTT. This gives the protein CASSFFAGGTDTQYF.

This clone was seen only once. The V gene is TRBV2, the J gene TRBJ2-7; 8 positions agree with TRBD1. Germline V lookup: CDR1 SNHLY, CDR2 FYNNEI. Unmatched junction bases numbered 8, after V lost 3 bases and J lost 7 bases. The CDR3 loop spans 14 amino acids. CDR3 in DNA: TGTGCCAGCAGTGATGGAGGACAGGGCCTTGAGCAGTACTTC. Translating it yields CASSDGGQGLEQYF.

The chain has TRBV4-1 and TRBJ1-6; 8 bases align to TRBD1. Germline V gene lookup returns CDR1 MGHRA and CDR2 YSYEKL. The J segment lost 10 bases and the V segment lost 3 bases, leaving 8 bases of the junction unmatched. The CDR3 spans 15 residues. CDR3 residues: CASSQDITGGSPLHF. CDR3 coding DNA: TGCGCCAGCAGCCAGGATATTACAGGGGGATCACCCCTCCACTTT.

V gene TRBV9 combines with J gene TRBJ1-2, with 10 bases that match TRBD1. From germline, CDR1 is SGDLS and CDR2 YYNGEE. V lost 5 bases, J lost 6 bases, and 13 bases stayed unmatched. CDR3 size: 16 residues. The CDR3 nucleotides read TGTGCCAGCAGTGAAAACCGGGACAGGGGCTACAATGGCTACACCTTC. This encodes CASSENRDRGYNGYTF.

The J gene is TRBJ1-2, the V gene TRBV9; D possibly corresponds to TRBD1 (5 bases). The CDR3 is made up of 14 amino acids. Trimming removed 9 bases from V and 7 bases from J, with 22 bases in between. CDR1 SGDLS and CDR2 YYNGEE come from the germline V gene. CDR3 nucleotides: TGTGCCACAGGAGGGGTTTCCTTTTTAGGTGGCTACACCTTC. Translation gives CATGGVSFLGGYTF.

V is TRBV7-2 and J is TRBJ2-3; the match to TRBD2 covers 8 bases. This CDR3 contains 15 residues. Germline V lookup: CDR1 SGHTA, CDR2 FQGNSA. V was clipped by 5 bases and J by 5 bases; unmatched bases: 9. The CDR3 DNA sequence: TGTGCCAGCAGCCCAAGGGCGGGGGGTTTAGATACGCAGTATTTT. This gives the protein CASSPRAGGLDTQYF. Using reference TRBV7-2 and TRBJ2-3 for the parts outside the CDR3, the full variable domain is GAGVSQSPSNKVTEKGKDVELRCDPISGHTALYWYRQSLGQGLEFLIYFQGNSAPDKSGLPSDRFSAERTGGSVSTLTIQRTQQEDSAVYLCASSPRAGGLDTQYFGPGTRLTVL.

The rearrangement links TRBV7-8 to TRBJ1-1; 10 nucleotides match TRBD1. The CDR3 is 12 residues long. Trimming took 3 bases from V and 11 from J; bases not matched to a gene: 3. Germline V gives CDR1 SGHVS, CDR2 FQNEAQ. Here the CDR3 reads CASSFGQGGAFF. CDR3 coding DNA: TGTGCCAGCAGCTTCGGACAGGGGGGGGCTTTCTTT.

The chain combines TRBV6-6 with TRBJ1-1; D possibly corresponds to TRBD1 (5 bases). With 0 bases removed from V and 0 bases from J, the gap between germline ends came to 8 bases. The CDR3 loop spans 15 amino acids. Germline-derived CDR1 and CDR2 are MNHNY and SVGAGI (reference sequence). The CDR3 spells CASSYSRQMNTEAFF. Here the CDR3 DNA reads TGTGCCAGCAGTTACTCGAGACAGATGAACACTGAAGCTTTCTTT.

V gene TRBV6-6 combines with J gene TRBJ1-5, with 10 bases that match TRBD1. Germline values: CDR1 MNHNY, CDR2 SVGAGI (reference sequence). V shed 6 bases, J shed 3 bases, and the junction held 8 bases outside the gene matches. The CDR3 length is 16 residues. The DNA for the CDR3 is TGTGCCAGCAGGAAAAAGACAGGGGGCCTCAATCAGCCCCAGCATTTT. Translated: CASRKKTGGLNQPQHF.

Points on this clone: At one end, the junction sequence differs from germline, possibly due to a read error. The rearrangement links TRBV7-7 to TRBJ2-7; 7 bases match TRBD1. This CDR3 is 13 amino acids long. CDR1 and CDR2 (germline): SSHAT, FNYEAQ (reference sequence). CDR3 sequence (DNA): TGTGCTAGCAGCGTAAACAGGGGCTACGAGCAGTACTTC. Amino acids: CASSVNRGYEQYF.

In nucleotides, the CDR3 is TGTGCCAGCAGCCCCCCATCGGGACAGGGGGCGAGTCTAAACTATGGCTACACCTTC. This sequence encodes CASSPPSGQGASLNYGYTF. The rearrangement joins TRBV13 to TRBJ1-2, with 12 nucleotides matching TRBD1. In germline, CDR1 is PRHDT, CDR2 FYEKMQ (reference sequence). J gave up 2 bases and V 5 bases, and 15 bases lay outside the gene matches. This CDR3 has 19 residues.

The chain is built from TRBV5-6 and TRBJ2-7, with D tentatively TRBD1 or TRBD2 (5 bases each). Trimming took off 1 base at V and 6 bases at J, with 14 bases between the two ends. CDR1 SGHDT and CDR2 YYEEEE come from the germline V gene. This CDR3 has 14 amino acids. The CDR3, as DNA: TGTGCCAGCAGCTTGAGGCAGAGGGGCCCCGAGCAGTACTTC. It is translated as CASSLRQRGPEQYF.

This chain uses TRBV19 with TRBJ1-1, with unresolved D. From germline, CDR1 is LNHDA and CDR2 SQIVND (reference sequence). The CDR3 has 13 residues. V was shortened by 5 bases and J by 3 bases, with 10 bases between the two germline ends. The CDR3 DNA follows: TGTGCCAGTAGTTCCGATGCGTACACTGAAGCTTTCTTT. This gives the protein CASSSDAYTEAFF.

This clone was picked up a small number of times. The chain recombines TRBV6-1 with TRBJ1-5, with TRBD1 matching over 9 bases. Unmatched junction bases numbered 6, after V lost 2 bases and J lost 1 base. This CDR3 has 17 amino acids. CDR1 is MNHNS and CDR2 is SASEGT in the germline V gene. This chain's CDR3 is CASSEFGTGQSNQPQHF. The CDR3 DNA reads TGTGCCAGCAGTGAATTCGGGACAGGGCAGAGCAATCAGCCCCAGCATTTT.

The rearrangement uses TRBV10-3 and TRBJ1-2; D remains unclear. Germline loops: CDR1 ENHRY, CDR2 SYGVKD. V gave up 0 bases and J gave up 8 bases, with 13 bases separating them. This CDR3 spans 14 amino acids. The CDR3 reads CAISESREGRGYTF. The CDR3 bases are TGTGCCATCAGTGAGTCCCGGGAGGGCCGCGGCTACACCTTC.

The chain employs TRBV11-2 and TRBJ1-2, with D perhaps matching TRBD1 (5 bases). The V gene's germline CDR1 is SGHAT and CDR2 FQNNGV. The CDR3 totals 13 residues. V lost 4 bases, J lost 5 bases, and 11 bases lay in between. The CDR3 bases are TGTGCCAGCAGCTCGACGGGACCGTATGGCTACACCTTC. Translation gives CASSSTGPYGYTF.